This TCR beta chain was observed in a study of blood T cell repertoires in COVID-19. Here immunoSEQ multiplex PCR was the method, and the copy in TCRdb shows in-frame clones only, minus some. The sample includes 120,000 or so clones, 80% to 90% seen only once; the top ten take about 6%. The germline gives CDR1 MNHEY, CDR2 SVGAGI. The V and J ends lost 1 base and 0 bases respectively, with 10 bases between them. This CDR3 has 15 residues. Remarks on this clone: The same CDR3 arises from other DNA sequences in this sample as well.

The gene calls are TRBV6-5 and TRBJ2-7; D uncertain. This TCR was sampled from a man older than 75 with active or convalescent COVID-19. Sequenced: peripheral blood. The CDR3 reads CASSYLTGSSYEQYF. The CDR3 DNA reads TGTGCCAGCAGTTACTTAACCGGGTCCTCCTACGAGCAGTACTTC.